The 24 T cell receptor beta chains given below trace back to one sample, sequenced in a study of CD8 T cells in Susac syndrome. Reverse transcription of roughly 0.45 to 1 ug RNA used random hexamers. TCRdb reprocessed the immunoSEQ multiplex PCR reads with MiXCR, giving one entry per CDR3 protein. This sample has hundreds of thousands of distinct CDR3 sequences, with roughly nine tenths found just once. The sequenced sample consisted of CD8+ T cells from PBMCs. These receptors all stem from a human donor with multiple sclerosis.

Of note for this clonotype: At one boundary the junction diverges from the germline segment, which might be a read error. The CDR3 DNA reads as TGCAGCGTCGACGGCCAAATGGACTACAATGAGCAGCTCTTC. Encoded protein: CSVDGQMDYNEQLF. The chain is built from TRBV29-1 and TRBJ2-1; TRBD2 might be the D (6 bases). The CDR3 length is 14 residues. From germline, CDR1 is SQVTM and CDR2 ANQGSEA.

J is TRBJ2-1 and V is TRBV6-1, with 14 bases matching TRBD2. V was clipped by 6 bases and J by 7 bases; unmatched bases: 11. There are 17 residues in the CDR3. Germline CDR1 reads MNHNS; CDR2 reads SASEGT. The CDR3 sequence: CASSQEGLAGEGNEQFF. DNA of the CDR3: TGTGCCAGCAGCCAGGAGGGACTAGCGGGGGAAGGGAATGAGCAGTTCTTC.

This clonotype was observed once. The CDR3 protein is CASTSGLGEQYF. The CDR3 bases are TGTGCCAGCACAAGCGGCCTGGGGGAGCAGTACTTC. This chain joins TRBV6-5 and TRBJ2-7; tentatively, D is TRBD2 (5 bases). The ends were cut back, 7 bases at V and 7 bases at J, with 14 bases in the middle. The CDR3 covers 12 residues. Germline V CDR1 and CDR2: MNHEY, SVGAGI.

This clonotype was seen only once. J is TRBJ2-1 and V is TRBV13; 13 bases are a match to TRBD2. The CDR3 extends over 18 amino acids. V shed 4 bases and J 7 bases; nucleotides not matched to a gene: 13. Germline CDR1 is PRHDT and CDR2 is FYEKMQ (reference sequence). CDR3 bases: TGTGCCAGCAGCTCTTCCTCGAGACTAGCGGGAGGTTCAAATGAGCAGTTCTTC. Translating it yields CASSSSSRLAGGSNEQFF.

The chain links TRBV20-1 to TRBJ1-2; D is ambiguous. Trimming took off 3 bases at V and 4 bases at J, with 15 bases between the two ends. CDR3 length equals 14 residues. Germline CDR1 is DFQATT and CDR2 is SNEGSKA (reference sequence). CDR3 residues: CSASGPMTAYGYTF. The CDR3 DNA follows: TGCAGTGCTAGCGGCCCTATGACGGCCTATGGCTACACCTTC.

The chain joins TRBV4-1 to TRBJ2-7; 10 bases align to TRBD1. The ends lost 0 bases at V and 3 bases at J; junction bases unmatched: 5. This CDR3 is 16 amino acids long. Looked up from germline, CDR1 is MGHRA and CDR2 is YSYEKL. The CDR3 reads CASSQDPGQGIYEQYF. The CDR3 DNA follows: TGCGCCAGCAGCCAAGACCCGGGACAGGGGATCTACGAGCAGTACTTC.

The table lists this clonotype with a count of one. The V call is TRBV6-2 or TRBV6-3, the J call TRBJ2-1, with D perhaps matching TRBD1 or TRBD2 (5 bases each). V was trimmed by 7 bases and J by 3 bases, leaving 13 bases between them. The germline V gene has CDR1 MNHEY and CDR2 SVGEGT. There are 14 residues in the CDR3. CDR3 nucleotide sequence: TGTGCCAGCACGGGTGGGACGAGCTACAATGAGCAGTTCTTC. Translated: CASTGGTSYNEQFF.

This chain connects TRBV7-9 to TRBJ1-2; 7 bases are shared with TRBD1. V shed 5 bases and J 8 bases; nucleotides not matched to a gene: 11. The V gene's germline CDR1 is SEHNR and CDR2 FQNEAQ (reference sequence). This CDR3 is 14 amino acids long. Here the CDR3 reads CASSPMDRFDGYTF. CDR3 coding DNA: TGTGCCAGCAGCCCTATGGACAGGTTCGACGGCTACACCTTC.

The chain has TRBV29-1 and TRBJ1-1; 9 bases map to TRBD1. Germline loops: CDR1 SQVTM, CDR2 ANQGSEA. V lost 4 bases to trimming and J lost 0 bases; unmatched junction nucleotides: 6. The CDR3 length is 15 residues. The CDR3 is CSVALGQGLNTEAFF. CDR3 in DNA: TGCAGCGTTGCGCTGGGACAGGGCTTGAACACTGAAGCTTTCTTT.

The chain carries TRBV29-1 and TRBJ1-2; 7 nucleotides align to TRBD1. The CDR3 length is 14 residues. The V gene's germline CDR1 is SQVTM and CDR2 ANQGSEA. Germline trimming cut 5 bases from V and 4 bases from J; bases unmatched to any gene: 10. In DNA form, the CDR3 reads TGCAGCGTTCCTACAGGGGAATCGTTCTATGGCTACACCTTC. Translated: CSVPTGESFYGYTF.

The gene calls are TRBV12-5 and TRBJ2-1; D gene uncertain. CDR3 length: 12 amino acids. The germline V gene encodes CDR1 LGHNT and CDR2 FRNRAP. Trimming removed 0 bases from V and 5 bases from J, with 2 bases in between. The CDR3 spells CASGLVDNEQFF. CDR3 nucleotides: TGTGCTAGTGGTTTGGTCGACAATGAGCAGTTCTTC.

The CDR3: CATSDLHYRDEQFF. The CDR3 DNA sequence: TGTGCCACCAGTGATTTGCATTACCGGGATGAGCAGTTCTTC. The genes are TRBV24-1 and TRBJ2-1; D not resolved. Germline CDR1 and CDR2: KGHDR and SFDVKD. This CDR3 region has 14 residues. Deletions cut 0 bases from V and 8 bases from J, with 10 bases between.

The chain links TRBV19 to TRBJ2-1; weak D call: TRBD2 (5 bases). The V and J ends lost 8 bases and 8 bases respectively, with 10 bases between them. The CDR3 is made up of 11 amino acids. Germline CDR1 LNHDA, CDR2 SQIVND (reference sequence). The CDR3 loop reads CASVTGDEQFF. In DNA form, the CDR3 reads TGTGCCAGTGTGACCGGGGATGAGCAGTTCTTC.

The V gene is TRBV2, the J gene TRBJ2-1, with 10 bases fitting TRBD1. V was pared by 4 bases and J by 4 bases, with 7 bases of the junction left unmatched. The germline CDR1 and CDR2 sequences are SNHLY and FYNNEI. The CDR3 consists of 16 residues. The CDR3 DNA sequence: TGTGCCAGCAGTGTATATAGGGACAGGGGTTACAATGAGCAGTTCTTC. It codes for CASSVYRDRGYNEQFF.

The chain recombines TRBV20-1 with TRBJ2-3, with 7 bases aligning to TRBD1. The CDR3 is made up of 11 amino acids. Germline V gene sequence: CDR1 DFQATT, CDR2 SNEGSKA (reference sequence). V was clipped by 0 bases and J by 10 bases; unmatched bases: 1. CDR3 residues: CSARDQGAQYF. CDR3 in DNA: TGCAGTGCTAGAGATCAGGGGGCGCAGTATTTT.

J is TRBJ2-1 and V is TRBV14; D ambiguous. The germline V gene encodes CDR1 SGHDN and CDR2 FVKESK. The CDR3 is 15 residues long. Trimming shortened V by 2 bases and J by 0 bases, and 8 bases separated the two germline ends. DNA for the CDR3: TGTGCCAGCAGCCAAACCGCCCCCTCCTACAATGAGCAGTTCTTC. This codes for CASSQTAPSYNEQFF.

The V gene is TRBV5-6, the J gene TRBJ1-2, with D possibly being TRBD1 (6 bases). CDR3 size: 14 residues. Germline V CDR1 and CDR2: SGHDT, YYEEEE. Trimming left V 7 bases short and J 0 bases short, with 13 bases between. The CDR3 region has the DNA TGTGCCAGCCGAAGCGGACAGCCTAACTATGGCTACACCTTC. This sequence encodes CASRSGQPNYGYTF.

This clonotype appeared once. The chain is built from TRBV5-8 and TRBJ1-1; D gene unclear. Trimming took off 0 bases at V and 6 bases at J, with 18 bases between the two ends. From germline, CDR1 is SGHTS and CDR2 YDEGEE. The length of the CDR3 is 16 residues. The CDR3 sequence is CASSLALGRWSAEAFF. The CDR3 coding sequence is TGTGCCAGCAGCTTGGCGTTGGGCAGATGGTCGGCTGAAGCTTTCTTT. Looking up the rest from reference TRBV5-8 and TRBJ1-1 gives the full variable domain: EAGVTQSPTHLIKTRGQQATLRCSPISGHTSVYWYQQALGLGLQFLLWYDEGEERNRGNFPPRFSGRQFPNYSSELNVNALELEDSALYLCASSLALGRWSAEAFFGQGTRLTVV.

The gene calls are TRBV7-8 and TRBJ2-3; the match to TRBD2 covers 14 bases. V trimming: 4 bases; J trimming: 5 bases; junction bases outside the gene matches: 14. The CDR3 contains 19 residues. Germline V gene sequence: CDR1 SGHVS, CDR2 FQNEAQ. The CDR3: CASSYTGLAGAGSGDTQYF. In DNA, the CDR3 is TGTGCCAGCAGCTACACGGGACTAGCGGGGGCGGGATCCGGAGATACGCAGTATTTT.

The chain joins TRBV4-3 to TRBJ2-1; unclear D gene. This CDR3 comprises 13 residues. Germline V CDR1 and CDR2: LGHNA, YSLEER. With 0 bases removed from V and 4 bases from J, the gap between germline ends came to 4 bases. CDR3: CASSQEAYNEQFF. The CDR3 DNA reads as TGCGCCAGCAGCCAAGAAGCGTACAATGAGCAGTTCTTC.

The chain employs TRBV9 and TRBJ1-6, with D perhaps matching TRBD1 (5 bases). Looked up from germline, CDR1 is SGDLS and CDR2 is YYNGEE. V shed 4 bases and J shed 5 bases, with 16 bases lying between them. The CDR3 runs to 16 residues. CDR3: CASSLLSQGDNSPLHF. The CDR3 DNA is TGTGCCAGCAGCCTCCTCTCGCAGGGAGATAATTCACCCCTCCACTTT.

CDR3 nucleotide sequence: TGTGCCAGCAGGCAGGGGTATACGCAGTATTTT. Its translation is CASRQGYTQYF. The chain uses TRBV7-9 and TRBJ2-3; possible D gene TRBD1, 6 bases. V was cut by 6 bases and J by 7 bases, with 8 bases left in between. This CDR3 spans 11 amino acids. Germline V gene sequence: CDR1 SEHNR, CDR2 FQNEAQ (reference sequence).

V and J are TRBV3-1 and TRBJ1-3; no definite D call. The V end lost 4 bases, the J end lost 0 bases, and 7 bases lay between the germline ends. Per the germline V gene, CDR1 is LGHDT and CDR2 is YNNKEL (reference sequence). This CDR3 spans 14 amino acids. CDR3 nucleotide sequence: TGTGCCAGCAGCCCTCAATACTCTGGAAACACCATATATTTT. Amino acids: CASSPQYSGNTIYF.

The rearrangement joins TRBV5-5 to TRBJ2-3; D is unresolved. Between the trimmed V and J ends, which lost 2 bases and 6 bases, there was a span of 10 bases. The CDR3 totals 13 residues. Germline V CDR1 and CDR2: SGHKS, YYEKEE (reference sequence). CDR3 sequence (DNA): TGTGCCAGCAGCTTTAGGACCACGGATACGCAGTATTTT. Its protein is CASSFRTTDTQYF.